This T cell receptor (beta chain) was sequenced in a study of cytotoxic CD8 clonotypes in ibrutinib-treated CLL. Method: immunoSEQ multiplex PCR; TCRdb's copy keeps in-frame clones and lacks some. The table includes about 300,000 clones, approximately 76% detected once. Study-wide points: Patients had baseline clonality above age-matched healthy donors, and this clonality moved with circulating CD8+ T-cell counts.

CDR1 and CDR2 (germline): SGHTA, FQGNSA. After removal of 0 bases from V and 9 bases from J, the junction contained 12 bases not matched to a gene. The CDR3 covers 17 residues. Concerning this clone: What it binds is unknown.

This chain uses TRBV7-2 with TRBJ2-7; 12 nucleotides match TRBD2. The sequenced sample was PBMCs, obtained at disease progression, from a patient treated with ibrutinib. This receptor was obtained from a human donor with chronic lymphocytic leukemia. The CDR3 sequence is CASSLATSGSLPGGQYF. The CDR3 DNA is TGTGCCAGCAGCTTAGCGACTAGCGGGAGCCTCCCCGGTGGGCAGTACTTC.